This T cell receptor (beta chain) stems from a study of brain T cells in children with intractable seizures. General study findings and limits: Pre-surgery blood may have been undersampled, hiding some clones.

Profiled with immunoSEQ multiplex PCR; TCRdb holds only in-frame clones, not every one. This table holds a few hundred thousand clones, about 94% found once. Time point meaning: blood from clinic visit 5 months post-surgery; TSC patient then seizure free. Sequencing was limited to surgery cases with top T cell transcript signatures in brain tissue. Before surgery, patients took at least one anti-epileptic drug. Germline V gene sequence: CDR1 SGHVS, CDR2 FNYEAQ. With 5 bases clipped from V and 7 bases from J, the junction kept 8 bases outside the gene matches. This CDR3 is 16 amino acids long. A few counts support this clone. Its specificity is not known.

The TCR originated in a boy younger than two with tuberous sclerosis and intractable seizures. This chain uses TRBV7-6 with TRBJ2-1; 13 positions match TRBD2. The sequencing here drew on peripheral blood, taken 4 to 5 months after surgery. This CDR3 reads CASSLTGTSGINEQFF. In DNA, the CDR3 is TGTGCCAGCAGCCTAACTGGGACTAGCGGGATAAATGAGCAGTTCTTC.